The entry below gives a single T cell receptor beta chain sequence along with its context. What this receptor recognizes is not known. Base quality data are lacking; no much larger clone is found one base away. For repertoire sequencing, TCR beta CDR3 regions were amplified from RNA transcripts. The first round of RT-PCR was done with HTBI primers and the Qiagen OneStep RT-PCR kit, and was followed by a second round of multiplex PCR, then size selection and purification. Sequencing of the libraries was carried out on an Illumina HiSeq2000 in paired-end mode with 100 bp reads. The original methods were these. SOAPnuke was used for read processing, and reads with adapters, uncalled bases, a mean Phred below 15, or no exact constant-primer or identifier match were discarded. COPE v1.2.5 was used to merge the high-quality paired reads. Each unique nucleotide sequence was defined as a clonotype, and clonotypes were aligned to IMGT TRB V, D and J references with MiTCR v1.1. The analysis was limited to V-J combinations with a frequency above 0.0001, which together covered roughly 99% of the repertoires. For each V-J combination, a TCR clonal expansion and chaos score was defined as the ratio of F50 clonal expansion to chaos observed in the TCRdist matrix. Welch's t-statistics and random forest were used to narrow the features down to about a dozen V-J combinations, which were then fed into a naive Bayes classifier. The Morisita-Horn index was used to measure how similar the thyroid and blood repertoires were. TCRdb ran its own pipeline on the public reads, namely fastp trimming at Q25 and MiXCR clone calling, and kept in-frame beta chains. Identical CDR3 protein sequences are pooled into one entry, listed with their most common genes and DNA. The V and J calls were not made by the authors but by TCRdb's processing. The sample table records hundreds of thousands of distinct CDR3 sequences; roughly 41% of these occur just once. 44% of the sample is taken by the ten largest.

Patients with ophthalmopathy had moderately to severely active disease, with a Clinical Activity Score of 3 or more, a NOSPECS grade of 4 or more, and a disease duration of less than 3 months. Anyone with other autoimmune diseases, uncontrolled infections, pregnancy or lactation was excluded from the study. Diagnosis was based on clinical symptoms, serum thyroxine, TRAb, thyroid ultrasound and orbital computed tomography. Using Ficoll-Paque density gradient centrifugation, PBMCs were isolated from 9.5 to 10 ml of fresh peripheral blood. Trizol reagent was used to extract the total RNA, and its quality was then checked on an Agilent 2100 Bioanalyzer. This specimen belongs to a study of Graves' ophthalmopathy and Graves' hyperthyroidism (dated 2018 in TCRdb). Some background on the complete study: Peripheral blood was collected before any treatment was given, at the time of initial diagnosis. The study used TCR beta repertoire signatures to distinguish Graves' ophthalmopathy from Graves' hyperthyroidism and to predict progression to ophthalmopathy. In total, approximately 140 blood samples were TCR-sequenced: 43 ophthalmopathy, some 80 hyperthyroidism and approximately 17 hyperthyroidism-to-ophthalmopathy patients. To explore V-J signatures that distinguish ophthalmopathy from hyperthyroidism, a discovery set of 90 to 100 patients was enrolled, made up of 40 to 45 with ophthalmopathy and under 65 with stable hyperthyroidism. An independent validation cohort comprised 18 hyperthyroidism patients and 15 to 17 patients who later progressed from hyperthyroidism to ophthalmopathy. In about 6 hyperthyroidism patients, the T-cell repertoire of thyroid tissue was compared with the T-cell repertoire of blood. After sampling, hyperthyroidism patients received methimazole starting at 30 mg daily, and ophthalmopathy patients received high-dose intravenous methylprednisolone. Findings and caveats that apply to the study as a whole: Among expanded thyroid clonotypes with frequency above 0.001, most also showed up in blood, which suggests that blood repertoires may reflect the thyroid immune response. Ophthalmopathy was separated from stable hyperthyroidism by the 13-signature model with about 85% sensitivity and around 81% specificity in cross-validation and with 80%/75% in the test set. Sample size was not predetermined statistically, and investigators were not blinded to group allocation. In validation, the model predicted ophthalmopathy progression with 55% to 71% sensitivity and roughly 72% specificity; 12 predicted patients were CT-confirmed with GO in a median of around 6 months.

CDR1 SGHAT and CDR2 FQDESV are derived from the germline V gene (reference sequence). The CDR3 numbers 16 residues from cysteine through phenylalanine. The kept DNA is CDR3 alone, 48 bases in frame from the first base. Compared with germline, V lacks 2 bases and J lacks 9 bases; bases without a gene match: 10. Recombination joined TRBV11-1 with TRBJ1-6, with 7 middle bases fitting TRBD1. This TCR came from an adult man with Graves' ophthalmopathy. The specimen sequenced was peripheral blood. The CDR3 is CASSLIAGTAGSPLHF. The bases read TGTGCCAGCAGCTTAATAGCCGGGACAGCTGGTTCACCCCTCCACTTT.